Shown below are 2 T cell receptor beta chains from a single sample sequenced in a study of shared clonotypes between healthy human individuals. Libraries were prepared by immunoSEQ multiplex PCR; TCRdb keeps only in-frame clonotypes and omits some of them. The sample includes hundreds of thousands of clones, around 77% of them seen just once. The sequencing sample was made of PBMCs. Receptors originate from a woman aged 40 to 50 in good health. Some clones in this sample may be carry-over from other donors' samples.

As for this clone: This may come from a read error, since a much larger clone is one base off. No conserved phenylalanine or tryptophan ends this CDR3, so it is likely a read error. The J gene is TRBJ2-2, the V gene TRBV5-1; TRBD2 matches at 7 bases. This CDR3 is 16 amino acids long. Germline CDR1 reads SGHRS; CDR2 reads YFSETQ. V lost 0 bases to trimming and J lost 4 bases; unmatched junction nucleotides: 6. As DNA, the CDR3 is TGCGCCAGCAGCTTGGTCTTAGGCGGGGGCACCGGGGAGCTGTTTCTT. Amino acids: CASSLVLGGGTGELFL.

The table lists this clone with many counts. V gene TRBV5-1 combines with J gene TRBJ2-7; D not resolved. The CDR3 covers 15 residues. V gave up 0 bases and J gave up 2 bases, with 12 bases separating them. CDR1 is SGHRS and CDR2 is YFSETQ in the germline V gene. The CDR3 nucleotides are TGCGCCAGCAGCTTGGGTTCCGGAAAAACCTACGAGCAGTACTTC. Protein: CASSLGSGKTYEQYF.